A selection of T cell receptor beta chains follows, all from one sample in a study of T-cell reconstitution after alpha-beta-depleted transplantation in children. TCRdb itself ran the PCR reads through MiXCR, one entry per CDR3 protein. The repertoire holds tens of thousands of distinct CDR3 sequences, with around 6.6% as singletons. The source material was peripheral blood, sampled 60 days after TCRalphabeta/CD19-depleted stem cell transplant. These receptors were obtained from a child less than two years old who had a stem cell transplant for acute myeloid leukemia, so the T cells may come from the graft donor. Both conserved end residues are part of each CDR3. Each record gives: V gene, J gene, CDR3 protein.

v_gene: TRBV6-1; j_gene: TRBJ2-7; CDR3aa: CASRTGPAYEQYF
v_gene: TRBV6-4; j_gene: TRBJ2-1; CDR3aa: CASSDTPGSYNEQFF
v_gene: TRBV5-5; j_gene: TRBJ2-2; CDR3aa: CASSYRAGDETTGELFF
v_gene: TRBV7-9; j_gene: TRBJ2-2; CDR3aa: CASSRSGELFF
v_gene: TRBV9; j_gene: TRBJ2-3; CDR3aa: CASSTQRDGAQDTQYF
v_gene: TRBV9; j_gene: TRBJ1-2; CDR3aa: CASSAWGGGDGYTF
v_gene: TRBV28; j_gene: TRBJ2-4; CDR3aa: CASSLPGTSGSLKYF
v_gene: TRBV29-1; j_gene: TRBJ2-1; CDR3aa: CSVDGGGNNEQFF
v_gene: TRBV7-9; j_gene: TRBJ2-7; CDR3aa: CASAWGGDEQYF
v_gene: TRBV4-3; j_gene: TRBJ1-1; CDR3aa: CASSLKGHGGAPAFF
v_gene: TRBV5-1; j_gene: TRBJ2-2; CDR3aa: CASTFGDRVNTGELFF
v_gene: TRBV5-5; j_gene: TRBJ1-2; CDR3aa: CASSSGAINYGYTF
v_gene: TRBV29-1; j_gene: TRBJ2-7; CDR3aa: CSVLTGSSYEQYF
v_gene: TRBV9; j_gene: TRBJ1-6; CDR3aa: CASSPGTGTSPLHF
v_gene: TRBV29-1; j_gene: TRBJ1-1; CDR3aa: CSVPTGAEAFF
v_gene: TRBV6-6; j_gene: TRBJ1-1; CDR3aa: CASSAGGSGTEAFF
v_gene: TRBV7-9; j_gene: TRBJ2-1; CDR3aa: CASSLTGRQGEQFF
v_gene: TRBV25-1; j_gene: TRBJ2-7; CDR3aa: CATNSGGREQYF
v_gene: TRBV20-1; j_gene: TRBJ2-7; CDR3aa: CSAPRDFFSYEQYF
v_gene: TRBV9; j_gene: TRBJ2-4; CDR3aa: CASSSGGGGGTKNIQYF
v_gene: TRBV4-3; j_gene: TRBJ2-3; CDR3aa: CASSQAVRRRPGDTQYF
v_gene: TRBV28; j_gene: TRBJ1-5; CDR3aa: CASSFQGTNQPQHF
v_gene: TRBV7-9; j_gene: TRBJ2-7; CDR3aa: CASSFPGGRNYEQYF
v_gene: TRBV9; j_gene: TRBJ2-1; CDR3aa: CASSGSEQFF
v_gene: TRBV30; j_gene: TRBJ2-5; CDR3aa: CAWSVRLAGGGETQYF
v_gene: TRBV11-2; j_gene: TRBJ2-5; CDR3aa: CASSFLVETQYF
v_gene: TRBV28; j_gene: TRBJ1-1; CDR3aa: CASSLGERDTEAFF
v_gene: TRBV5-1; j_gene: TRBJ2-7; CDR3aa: CASSQGQTYEQYF